This TCR beta chain was retrieved from a study of T cell responses to AZD1222 COVID-19 vaccine. Study-level points and caveats: Spike-specific TCR depth and breadth grew after two AZD1222 doses. It should be noted that donors were predominantly white British and more often female, and clonal diversity was possibly underestimated. Across spike, vaccine-associated CD4 TCRs were found, dominant at 160-218 and 743-854.

Comments on this clone: Antigen specificity is unknown.

Trimming took 6 bases from V and 6 from J, leaving 18 bases between them. The CDR3 totals 15 residues. Germline V gene sequence: CDR1 SGHRS, CDR2 YFSETQ. TCRdb's copy holds only in-frame clones and misses some; the assay was immunoSEQ multiplex PCR. The data show approximately 60,000 clones, more than 70% seen once. The TCR sequence derives from an adult in good health. The chain employs TRBV5-1 and TRBJ1-4; D remains ambiguous. The sample in question was peripheral blood, obtained on day 0 of MenACWY control vaccination. CDR3 loop: CASTIAGLEYEKLFF. The CDR3 DNA sequence: TGCGCCAGCACAATTGCCGGCTTAGAGTATGAAAAACTGTTTTTT.